This T cell receptor beta chain was retrieved from a study of blood T cell repertoires in COVID-19. Study in general: PBMCs, B-cell-depleted T cells, or T cells provided the cDNA or gDNA that made up the material.

Per the original data handling: The authors estimated nucleated cell counts from reference gene primer amplification. Repertoires were generated with immunoSEQ multiplex PCR, while TCRdb's copy carries only in-frame clones and drops some. Clone size and V and J calls were adopted from that table, with D and trimming inferred from the DNA. The profile shows about 110,000 clones, more than 70% of them singletons. Trimming at V came to 8 bases and at J to 5 bases, leaving 11 bases not matched to a gene. Germline-derived CDR1 and CDR2 are SGHTA and FQGNSA. There are 14 residues in the CDR3. Sequenced sample: peripheral blood. The TCR was taken from a man aged 40-49 years with active or convalescent COVID-19. The rearrangement joins TRBV7-2 to TRBJ2-7, with 8 bases matching TRBD2. CDR3 coding DNA: TGTGCCAGCGTCTGGGCGGGAGGACTTGACGAGCAGTACTTC. Protein: CASVWAGGLDEQYF.